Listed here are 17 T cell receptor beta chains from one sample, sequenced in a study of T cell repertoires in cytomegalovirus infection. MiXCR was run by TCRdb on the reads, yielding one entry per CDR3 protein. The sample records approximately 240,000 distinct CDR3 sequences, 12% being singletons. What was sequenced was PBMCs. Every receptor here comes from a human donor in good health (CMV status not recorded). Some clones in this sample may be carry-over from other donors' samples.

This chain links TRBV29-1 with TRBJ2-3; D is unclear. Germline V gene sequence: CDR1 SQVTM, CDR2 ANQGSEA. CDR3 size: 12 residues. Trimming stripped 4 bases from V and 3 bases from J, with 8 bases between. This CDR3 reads CSVVPRTDTQYF. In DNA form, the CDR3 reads TGCAGCGTTGTCCCCAGGACAGATACGCAGTATTTT.

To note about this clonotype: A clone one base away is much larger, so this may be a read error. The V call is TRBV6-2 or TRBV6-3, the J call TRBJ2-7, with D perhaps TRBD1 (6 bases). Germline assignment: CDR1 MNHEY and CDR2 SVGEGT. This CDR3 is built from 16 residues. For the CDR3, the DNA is TGTGCCAGCGGTTATGAGGACAGAACCCGGCGGTACGAGCAGTACTTC. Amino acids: CASGYEDRTRRYEQYF.

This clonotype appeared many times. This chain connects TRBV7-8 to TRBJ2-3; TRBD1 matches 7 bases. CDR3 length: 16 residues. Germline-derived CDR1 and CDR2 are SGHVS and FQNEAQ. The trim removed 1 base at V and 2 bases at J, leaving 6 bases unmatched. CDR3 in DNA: TGTGCCAGCAGCTTAGTAAGACAGGGCTACACAGATACGCAGTATTTT. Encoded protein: CASSLVRQGYTDTQYF.

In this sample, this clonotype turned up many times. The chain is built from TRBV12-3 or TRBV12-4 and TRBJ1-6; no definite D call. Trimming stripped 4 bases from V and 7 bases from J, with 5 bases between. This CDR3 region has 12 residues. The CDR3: CASSSRNSPLHF. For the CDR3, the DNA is TGTGCCAGCAGTTCAAGAAATTCACCCCTCCACTTT.

CDR3 DNA sequence: TGTGCCAGTAGTATAGGAGAGGGGGTGAACAATGAGCAGTTCTTC. Amino acid sequence: CASSIGEGVNNEQFF. The chain carries TRBV19 and TRBJ2-1; maybe TRBD1 (6 bases). V was shortened by 1 base and J by 5 bases, with 12 bases between the two germline ends. The V gene's germline CDR1 is LNHDA and CDR2 SQIVND (reference sequence). There are 15 residues in the CDR3.

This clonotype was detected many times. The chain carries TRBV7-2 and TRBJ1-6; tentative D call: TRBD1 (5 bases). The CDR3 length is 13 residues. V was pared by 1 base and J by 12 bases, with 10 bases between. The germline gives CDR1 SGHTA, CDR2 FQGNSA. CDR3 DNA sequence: TGTGCCAGCAGCTTAGAATGGGGCCGACCCCTCCACTTT. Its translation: CASSLEWGRPLHF. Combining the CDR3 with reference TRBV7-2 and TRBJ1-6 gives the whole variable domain GAGVSQSPSNKVTEKGKDVELRCDPISGHTALYWYRQSLGQGLEFLIYFQGNSAPDKSGLPSDRFSAERTGGSVSTLTIQRTQQEDSAVYLCASSLEWGRPLHFGNGTRLTVT.

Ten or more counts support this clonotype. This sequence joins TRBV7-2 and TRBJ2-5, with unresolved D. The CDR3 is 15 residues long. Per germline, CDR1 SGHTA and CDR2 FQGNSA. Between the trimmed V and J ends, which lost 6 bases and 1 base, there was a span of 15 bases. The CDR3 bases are TGTGCCAGCAGTCCCTCAGGCAGACCCCAAGAGACCCAGTACTTC. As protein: CASSPSGRPQETQYF.

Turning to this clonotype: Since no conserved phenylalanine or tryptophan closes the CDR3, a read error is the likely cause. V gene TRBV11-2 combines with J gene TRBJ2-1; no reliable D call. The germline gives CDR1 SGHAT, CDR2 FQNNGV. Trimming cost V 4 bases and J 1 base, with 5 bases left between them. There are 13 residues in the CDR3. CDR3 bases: TGTGCCAGCAGCTCCGGGTCCTACAATGAGCAGTTCATC. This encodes CASSSGSYNEQFI.

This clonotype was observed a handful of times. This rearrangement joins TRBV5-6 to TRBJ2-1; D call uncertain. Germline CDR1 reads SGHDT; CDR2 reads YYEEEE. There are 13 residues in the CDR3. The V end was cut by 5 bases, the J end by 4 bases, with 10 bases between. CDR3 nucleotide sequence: TGTGCCAGCAGGCCCGTGGGGTACAATGAGCAGTTCTTC. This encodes CASRPVGYNEQFF.

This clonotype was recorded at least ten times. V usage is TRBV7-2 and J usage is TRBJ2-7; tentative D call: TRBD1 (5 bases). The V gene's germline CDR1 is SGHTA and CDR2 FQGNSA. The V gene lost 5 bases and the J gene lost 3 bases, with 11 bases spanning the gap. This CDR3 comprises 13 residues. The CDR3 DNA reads TGTGCCAGCAGCAACGTTCAGGGCTACGAGCAGTACTTC. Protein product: CASSNVQGYEQYF. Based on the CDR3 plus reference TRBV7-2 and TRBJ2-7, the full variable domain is GAGVSQSPSNKVTEKGKDVELRCDPISGHTALYWYRQSLGQGLEFLIYFQGNSAPDKSGLPSDRFSAERTGGSVSTLTIQRTQQEDSAVYLCASSNVQGYEQYFGPGTRLTVT.

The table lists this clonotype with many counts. CDR3 DNA sequence: TGTGCCAGCAGTTCCCCGCCCTGGCAGCAGTACTTC. Its protein is CASSSPPWQQYF. The rearrangement joins TRBV6-1 to TRBJ2-7; no definite D call. The V gene lost 5 bases and the J gene lost 8 bases, with 13 bases spanning the gap. Germline-derived CDR1 and CDR2 are MNHNS and SASEGT. The CDR3 runs to 12 residues.

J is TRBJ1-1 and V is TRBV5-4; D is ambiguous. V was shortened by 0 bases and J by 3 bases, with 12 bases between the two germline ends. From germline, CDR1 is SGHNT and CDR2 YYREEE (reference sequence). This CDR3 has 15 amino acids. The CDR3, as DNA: TGTGCCAGCAGCTTGGGGTTACGTGGAGACACTGAAGCTTTCTTT. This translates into CASSLGLRGDTEAFF.

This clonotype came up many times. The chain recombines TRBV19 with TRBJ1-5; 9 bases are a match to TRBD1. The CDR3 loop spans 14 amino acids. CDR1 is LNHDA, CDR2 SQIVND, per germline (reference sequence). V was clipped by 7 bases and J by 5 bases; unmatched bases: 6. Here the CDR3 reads CASKGQGRDQPQHF. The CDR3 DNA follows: TGTGCCAGTAAAGGACAGGGGCGGGATCAGCCCCAGCATTTT. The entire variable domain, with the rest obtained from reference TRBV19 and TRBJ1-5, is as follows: DGGITQSPKYLFRKEGQNVTLSCEQNLNHDAMYWYRQDPGQGLRLIYYSQIVNDFQKGDIAEGYSVSREKKESFPLTVTSAQKNPTAFYLCASKGQGRDQPQHFGDGTRLSIL.

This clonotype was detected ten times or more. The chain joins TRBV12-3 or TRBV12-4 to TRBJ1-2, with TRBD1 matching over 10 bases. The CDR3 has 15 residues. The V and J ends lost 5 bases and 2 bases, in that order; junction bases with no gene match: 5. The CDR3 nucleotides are TGTGCCAGCAGTGCGACAGGGGGCCAAAACTATGGCTACACCTTC. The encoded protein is CASSATGGQNYGYTF.

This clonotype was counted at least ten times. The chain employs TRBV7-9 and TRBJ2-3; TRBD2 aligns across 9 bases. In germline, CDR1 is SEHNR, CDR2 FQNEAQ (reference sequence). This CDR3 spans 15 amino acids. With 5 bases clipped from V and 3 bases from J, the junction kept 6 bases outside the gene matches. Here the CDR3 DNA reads TGTGCCAGCAGCCCGCGGGGGGGCTGGACAGATACGCAGTATTTT. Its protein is CASSPRGGWTDTQYF. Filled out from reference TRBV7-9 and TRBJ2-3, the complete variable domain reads DTGVSQNPRHKITKRGQNVTFRCDPISEHNRLYWYRQTLGQGPEFLTYFQNEAQLEKSRLLSDRFSAERPKGSFSTLEIQRTEQGDSAMYLCASSPRGGWTDTQYFGPGTRLTVL.

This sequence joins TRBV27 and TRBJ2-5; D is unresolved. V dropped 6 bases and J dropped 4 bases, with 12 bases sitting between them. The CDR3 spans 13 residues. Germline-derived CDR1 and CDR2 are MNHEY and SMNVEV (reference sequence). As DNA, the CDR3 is TGTGCCAGCAGCGCCTACTGGGGAGAGACCCAGTACTTC. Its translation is CASSAYWGETQYF.

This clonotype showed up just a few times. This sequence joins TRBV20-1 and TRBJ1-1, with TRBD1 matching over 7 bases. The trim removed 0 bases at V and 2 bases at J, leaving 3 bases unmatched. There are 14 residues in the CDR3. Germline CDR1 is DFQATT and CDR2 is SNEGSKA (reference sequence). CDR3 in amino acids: CSARDDRANTEAFF. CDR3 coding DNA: TGCAGTGCTAGAGACGACAGGGCAAACACTGAAGCTTTCTTT.